Listed below are T cell receptor beta chains from one sample, sequenced in a study of T cell repertoires in cytomegalovirus infection. MiXCR was run by TCRdb on the reads, yielding one entry per CDR3 protein. The data contain 200,000 to 300,000 distinct CDR3 sequences, around 9% of them seen just once; the ten biggest clones take up over 12%. Input material: PBMCs. The receptors originated from a human donor in good health (CMV status not recorded). Some clones in this sample may be carry-over from other donors' samples. CDR3s include the opening cysteine and the closing phenylalanine or tryptophan. Fields, in order: D gene, J gene, V gene, clone size, CDR3 protein, CDR3 DNA. The D gene is left open where the match is weak. A row's size may be missing; if present it is once, few, many or a size class.

D gene: -; J gene: TRBJ2-6; V gene: TRBV7-2; clone size: many; CDR3 protein: CASSRSNSGANVLTF; CDR3 DNA: TGTGCCAGCAGCCGTAGCAACTCTGGGGCCAACGTCCTGACTTTC
D gene: -; J gene: TRBJ1-5; V gene: TRBV6-2/TRBV6-3; clone size: many; CDR3 protein: CASRDRLPSNQPQHF; CDR3 DNA: TGTGCCAGCAGGGACCGCCTTCCCAGCAATCAGCCCCAGCATTTT
D gene: TRBD2; J gene: TRBJ2-1; V gene: TRBV20-1; clone size: few; CDR3 protein: CSADRTSGGRYNEQFF; CDR3 DNA: TGCAGTGCCGATAGGACTAGCGGGGGCCGCTACAATGAGCAGTTCTTC
D gene: -; J gene: TRBJ1-2; V gene: TRBV20-1; clone size: few; CDR3 protein: CSATGGTNYGYTF; CDR3 DNA: TGCAGTGCTACAGGAGGGACTAACTATGGCTACACCTTC
D gene: -; J gene: TRBJ2-3; V gene: TRBV29-1; clone size: -; CDR3 protein: CSVKRSTDTQYF; CDR3 DNA: TGCAGCGTCAAACGGTCCACAGATACGCAGTATTTT
D gene: TRBD1; J gene: TRBJ2-1; V gene: TRBV7-9; clone size: many; CDR3 protein: CASSLGDRVRNNEQFF; CDR3 DNA: TGTGCCAGCAGCTTAGGCGACAGGGTGAGGAACAATGAGCAGTTCTTC
D gene: -; J gene: TRBJ2-4; V gene: TRBV2; clone size: -; CDR3 protein: CASRMIRDPGNIQYF; CDR3 DNA: TGTGCCAGCAGGATGATTCGTGACCCCGGAAACATTCAGTACTTC
D gene: -; J gene: TRBJ1-1; V gene: TRBV6-1; clone size: -; CDR3 protein: CASSRAKDKNTEAFF; CDR3 DNA: TGTGCCAGCAGCCGTGCGAAAGACAAGAACACTGAAGCTTTCTTT
D gene: -; J gene: TRBJ1-1; V gene: TRBV6-4; clone size: few; CDR3 protein: CANNWGAFF; CDR3 DNA: TGTGCCAATAATTGGGGCGCTTTCTTT
D gene: -; J gene: TRBJ1-6; V gene: TRBV20-1; clone size: -; CDR3 protein: CSARGASSYNSPLHF; CDR3 DNA: TGCAGTGCTAGAGGCGCGAGCTCCTATAATTCACCCCTCCACTTT
D gene: -; J gene: TRBJ1-3; V gene: TRBV27; clone size: many; CDR3 protein: CASSRGASGNTIYF; CDR3 DNA: TGTGCCAGCAGTCGGGGGGCGAGTGGAAACACCATATATTTT
D gene: -; J gene: TRBJ1-4; V gene: TRBV7-6; clone size: many; CDR3 protein: CASSLEGDSEKLFF; CDR3 DNA: TGTGCCAGCAGCTTGGAGGGGGATAGCGAAAAACTGTTTTTT
D gene: TRBD1; J gene: TRBJ1-4; V gene: TRBV20-1; clone size: many; CDR3 protein: CSARDRGAPNEKLFF; CDR3 DNA: TGCAGTGCTAGGGACAGGGGGGCTCCTAATGAAAAACTGTTTTTT
D gene: -; J gene: TRBJ1-2; V gene: TRBV28; clone size: -; CDR3 protein: CASSQEPNYGYTF; CDR3 DNA: TGTGCCAGCAGTCAAGAACCTAACTATGGCTACACCTTC
D gene: -; J gene: TRBJ2-7; V gene: TRBV19; clone size: -; CDR3 protein: CASTSGHPYEQYF; CDR3 DNA: TGTGCCAGTACCTCGGGACATCCCTACGAGCAGTACTTC
D gene: -; J gene: TRBJ2-2; V gene: TRBV5-1; clone size: -; CDR3 protein: CASSLPGLTGELFF; CDR3 DNA: TGCGCCAGCAGCTTGCCAGGACTCACCGGGGAGCTGTTTTTT
D gene: -; J gene: TRBJ2-7; V gene: TRBV7-2; clone size: many; CDR3 protein: CASSLVIQSYEQYF; CDR3 DNA: TGTGCCAGCAGCTTAGTGATACAGTCCTACGAGCAGTACTTC
D gene: -; J gene: TRBJ2-7; V gene: TRBV7-8; clone size: many; CDR3 protein: CASSLFVFVASSNYEQYF; CDR3 DNA: TGTGCCAGCAGCTTATTTGTCTTTGTAGCTAGCAGCAACTACGAGCAGTACTTC
D gene: TRBD1; J gene: TRBJ2-5; V gene: TRBV11-2; clone size: many; CDR3 protein: CASSDRGLEETQYF; CDR3 DNA: TGTGCCAGCAGCGACAGGGGGCTGGAAGAGACCCAGTACTTC
D gene: TRBD2; J gene: TRBJ2-1; V gene: TRBV27; clone size: -; CDR3 protein: CASSLGTSGGLSYNEQFF; CDR3 DNA: TGTGCCAGCAGTTTAGGGACTAGCGGGGGCCTCTCCTACAATGAGCAGTTCTTC
D gene: -; J gene: TRBJ2-1; V gene: TRBV7-2; clone size: many; CDR3 protein: CASSFPGINNEQFF; CDR3 DNA: TGTGCCAGCAGCTTCCCCGGGATCAACAATGAGCAGTTCTTC
D gene: -; J gene: TRBJ2-7; V gene: TRBV7-2; clone size: many; CDR3 protein: CASTPSSGRYEQYF; CDR3 DNA: TGTGCCAGCACCCCTTCGAGCGGGCGGTACGAGCAGTACTTC
D gene: TRBD2; J gene: TRBJ2-1; V gene: TRBV6-5; clone size: few; CDR3 protein: CASKTSGSSYNEQFF; CDR3 DNA: TGTGCCAGCAAAACTAGCGGGAGCTCCTACAATGAGCAGTTCTTC
D gene: -; J gene: TRBJ2-7; V gene: TRBV7-2; clone size: many; CDR3 protein: CASSSSLPGQGYEQYF; CDR3 DNA: TGTGCCAGCAGCTCGTCATTACCGGGACAAGGCTACGAGCAGTACTTC
D gene: TRBD2; J gene: TRBJ2-1; V gene: TRBV6-6; clone size: -; CDR3 protein: CASSYTLAGQTNEQFF; CDR3 DNA: TGTGCCAGCAGTTATACTTTAGCGGGCCAGACCAATGAGCAGTTCTTC
D gene: -; J gene: TRBJ1-1; V gene: TRBV7-2; clone size: many; CDR3 protein: CASSLGITPSEAFF; CDR3 DNA: TGTGCCAGCAGCTTAGGAATAACACCATCTGAAGCTTTCTTT
D gene: -; J gene: TRBJ2-3; V gene: TRBV12-3/TRBV12-4; clone size: many; CDR3 protein: CASSLGRGGTDTQYF; CDR3 DNA: TGTGCCAGCAGTTTGGGGCGGGGAGGCACAGATACGCAGTATTTT
D gene: -; J gene: TRBJ2-7; V gene: TRBV18; clone size: -; CDR3 protein: CASSPRGTVSYEQYF; CDR3 DNA: TGTGCCAGCTCACCAAGGGGCACAGTTTCCTACGAGCAGTACTTC
D gene: TRBD1; J gene: TRBJ2-3; V gene: TRBV6-2/TRBV6-3; clone size: -; CDR3 protein: CASTTGGDTQYF; CDR3 DNA: TGTGCCAGTACGACAGGGGGTGATACGCAGTATTTT
D gene: -; J gene: TRBJ1-1; V gene: TRBV7-2; clone size: many; CDR3 protein: CAIPPEGNTEAFF; CDR3 DNA: TGTGCCATCCCCCCAGAGGGGAACACTGAAGCTTTCTTT
D gene: TRBD1; J gene: TRBJ2-7; V gene: TRBV12-3/TRBV12-4; clone size: few; CDR3 protein: CASSLADRDEQYF; CDR3 DNA: TGTGCCAGCAGTTTAGCAGACAGGGACGAGCAGTACTTC